This note documents a single T cell receptor (beta chain) sequence. Its antigen is as yet unknown. This record comes from a study of PD-1 blockade in mismatch repair-deficient tumors. Study-wide points: Rapid post-treatment expansion, then contraction, generally preceding radiologic response, marked tumor-resident clones.

TCRdb keeps only in-frame clones here, not all; method: immunoSEQ multiplex PCR. Among over 11,000 clones, about nine tenths were seen once, and the ten largest hold roughly an eighth. The time point was: identical roughly eleven-day culture without peptide (control). Every patient had mismatch repair deficiency by PCR or immunohistochemistry. A roughly nine-day in vitro culture was run per each of several reactive peptides. CDR1 MNHNS and CDR2 SASEGT come from the germline V gene. The V gene lost 0 bases and the J gene lost 2 bases, with 10 bases spanning the gap. The CDR3 is 15 residues long. The specimen was cells cultured in vitro, collected from a patient treated with pembrolizumab. The TCR originated in an adult with mismatch repair-deficient cancer. The rearrangement uses TRBV6-1 and TRBJ1-1, with D unresolved. CDR3 in amino acids: CASSEALWVNTEAFF. Here the CDR3 DNA reads TGTGCCAGCAGTGAAGCGCTTTGGGTTAACACTGAAGCTTTCTTT.